Listed below are T cell receptor beta chains from one sample, sequenced in a study of T cell responses to AZD1222 COVID-19 vaccine. The protocol was immunoSEQ multiplex PCR, while the TCRdb copy is restricted to in-frame clones and leaves out a portion. The table lists 100,000 to 150,000 clones, 80% to 90% of them singletons, with 11% in the top ten. The material was peripheral blood, obtained on day 0 of MenACWY control vaccination. Receptors originate from an adult in good health. Both conserved end residues are part of each CDR3. A D gene is named only where the DNA matches it firmly. Clone size is shown for a subset of rows, as once, few, many or a class of expanded clone.

TRBV20-1	TRBJ2-1	NA	TRBD1	TGCAGTGCTTCTCAGACAGGGAGACAGTTCTTC	CSASQTGRQFF
TRBV5-1	TRBJ1-1	NA	NA	TGCGCCAGCAGCGTAGGGCCACATGAGGCTTTCTTT	CASSVGPHEAFF
TRBV7-9	TRBJ2-5	NA	NA	TGTGCCAGCAGCCTCCAAGAGACCCAGTACTTC	CASSLQETQYF
TRBV27	TRBJ1-5	once	NA	TGTGCCAGCAGTACACAGGGATTCGCTCAGCCCCAGCATTTT	CASSTQGFAQPQHF
TRBV2	TRBJ1-5	NA	NA	TGTGCCAGCACCCTACCGCAGGCGGAACAGCCCCAGCATTTT	CASTLPQAEQPQHF
TRBV27	TRBJ2-1	NA	NA	TGTGCCAGCAGTCCCTTCCTGGGCGCGACTACCTACAATGAGCAGTTCTTC	CASSPFLGATTYNEQFF
TRBV12-3/TRBV12-4	TRBJ1-2	few	TRBD1	TGTGCCAGCAGCGGACAGGGACCCTATGGCTACACCTTC	CASSGQGPYGYTF
TRBV20-1	TRBJ1-4	NA	NA	TGCAGTGCTATATCCGGTGAAAAACTGTTTTTT	CSAISGEKLFF
TRBV12-3/TRBV12-4	TRBJ2-2	NA	TRBD2	TGTGCCAGCAGCGGACTAGCGGGGGAGCTGTTTTTT	CASSGLAGELFF
TRBV7-9	TRBJ2-5	NA	TRBD2	TGTGCCAGCAGCATGACTAGCGGGACACAAGAGACCCAGTACTTC	CASSMTSGTQETQYF
TRBV2	TRBJ2-7	NA	NA	TGTGCCAGCAGTGTTTTTATTGGAAAGCAGTACTTC	CASSVFIGKQYF
TRBV10-1	TRBJ1-4	NA	NA	TGCGCCAGCAGTGAGGAGGCCCCAACTAATGAAAAACTGTTTTTT	CASSEEAPTNEKLFF
TRBV11-3	TRBJ1-2	NA	TRBD1	TGTGCCAGCAGCTTAGACCGACAGGGGGCTAACTATGGCTACACCTTC	CASSLDRQGANYGYTF
TRBV10-1	TRBJ2-1	once	TRBD2	TGCGCCAGCTCTCGGACTAGCGGGAAGGCGGGCGAGCAGTTCTTC	CASSRTSGKAGEQFF
TRBV1	TRBJ1-6	NA	NA	TGCACCAGCAGGAGGTTGGGGGGTTCACCCCTCCACTTT	CTSRRLGGSPLHF
TRBV7-9	TRBJ2-7	NA	TRBD2	TGTGCCAGCAGCTTAGATCAGGGACTAGCGGGAGTTTCCGAGCAGTACTTC	CASSLDQGLAGVSEQYF
TRBV9	TRBJ1-1	NA	TRBD1	TGTGCCAGCAGCGCTGTGACAGGGGGCACTGAAGCTTTCTTT	CASSAVTGGTEAFF
TRBV5-6	TRBJ1-5	NA	TRBD1	TGTGCCAGCAGCTTACAGGGGGCTGGTCAGCCCCAGCATTTT	CASSLQGAGQPQHF
TRBV7-8	TRBJ2-7	NA	TRBD2	TGTGCCAGCAGCTTATTCGGGAGGGACTACGAGCAGTACTTC	CASSLFGRDYEQYF
TRBV7-9	TRBJ2-2	NA	TRBD2	TGTGCCAGCAGCTTATCACGAAGGGCTAGCGGTTACACCGGGGAGCTGTTTTTT	CASSLSRRASGYTGELFF
TRBV18	TRBJ1-1	NA	TRBD1	TGTGCCAGCTCTGGACAGGACACTGAAGCTTTCTTT	CASSGQDTEAFF
TRBV3-1/TRBV3-2	TRBJ2-5	NA	TRBD1	TGTGCCAGCAGCCAGGACAGGGCAGAGACCCAGTACTTC	CASSQDRAETQYF
TRBV18	TRBJ2-5	NA	NA	TGTGCCAGCTCACCCGGGGCCCAAGAGACCCAGTACTTC	CASSPGAQETQYF
TRBV5-4	TRBJ1-2	many	NA	TGTGCCAGCAGCTTGGGGCGGTGGGACTATGGCTACACCTTC	CASSLGRWDYGYTF
TRBV7-9	TRBJ2-5	NA	NA	TGTGCCAGCAGCTTAGTCCCAGGGCCTGAAGAGACCCAGTACTTC	CASSLVPGPEETQYF
TRBV2	TRBJ2-7	NA	NA	TGTGCCAGCACCAGACAGGCCTACGAGCAGTACTTC	CASTRQAYEQYF
TRBV29-1	TRBJ1-1	NA	TRBD1	TGCAGCGTCTCGGACAGGTTGAACACTGAAGCTTTCTTT	CSVSDRLNTEAFF
TRBV20-1	TRBJ1-2	NA	TRBD1	TGCAGTGCTAGTTTGGGAATACAGGGGGACTATGGCTACACCTTC	CSASLGIQGDYGYTF
TRBV5-1	TRBJ2-2	NA	TRBD1	TGCGCCAGCAGCTTGGGCCGGGGACAGGGGTTACTTTATAACACCGGGGAGCTGTTTTTT	CASSLGRGQGLLYNTGELFF
TRBV5-4	TRBJ1-2	NA	NA	TGTGCCAGCAGCTATCCGGGCAGCAATGGCTACACCTTC	CASSYPGSNGYTF
TRBV7-3	TRBJ2-6	NA	NA	TGTGCCAGCAGCTTACAAGGGCATGGGGCCAACGTCCTGACTTTC	CASSLQGHGANVLTF
TRBV30	TRBJ1-5	few	TRBD1	TGTGCCTGGAGTGGGATCGTTCAGGGGGCTCGCCAGAGCAATCAGCCCCAGCATTTT	CAWSGIVQGARQSNQPQHF
TRBV10-1	TRBJ2-1	NA	NA	TGCGCCAGCAGCCGGGGATACAATGAGCAGTTCTTC	CASSRGYNEQFF
TRBV5-6	TRBJ1-2	NA	NA	TGTGCCAGCAGCCCAGGTTTGCTCGGCTACACCTTC	CASSPGLLGYTF
TRBV30	TRBJ1-6	NA	TRBD1	TGTGCCCGCCGGGACAGGGTCTCGGATTCACCCCTCCACTTT	CARRDRVSDSPLHF
TRBV5-1	TRBJ2-3	NA	NA	TGCGCCAGCAGCGACCCACCAAGGGACTCGCGGGTGTGGGATACGCAGTATTTT	CASSDPPRDSRVWDTQYF
TRBV2	TRBJ2-7	NA	TRBD2	TGTGCCAGCAGTGATCGGACTAGCGGGAGTTACGAGCAGTACTTC	CASSDRTSGSYEQYF
TRBV6-5	TRBJ1-6	NA	NA	TGTGCCAGCACCCCGGGGGCTGGGGTGGCTTCACCCCTCCACTTT	CASTPGAGVASPLHF
TRBV5-1	TRBJ1-1	NA	TRBD1	TGCGCCAGCAGCCCGCTGGTCGGGACAGGGAACACTGAAGCTTTCTTT	CASSPLVGTGNTEAFF
TRBV27	TRBJ1-5	NA	NA	TGTGCCAGCAGTTTATGGGGTGGGGGCCAGCCCCAGCATTTT	CASSLWGGGQPQHF
TRBV19	TRBJ1-6	NA	NA	TGTGCCAGTAGTATTGCGCAGGGAAATTCACCCCTCCACTTT	CASSIAQGNSPLHF
TRBV3-1/TRBV3-2	TRBJ1-4	NA	NA	TGTGCCAGCAGCCAACAGGGGAATGAAAAACTGTTTTTT	CASSQQGNEKLFF
TRBV9	TRBJ2-1	NA	NA	TGTGCCAGCAGCGTAGGGACATCCTACAATGAGCAGTTCTTC	CASSVGTSYNEQFF
TRBV4-3	TRBJ2-3	NA	TRBD1	TGCGCCAGCAGCCTCCTAGGGGGCAGGGGGCGCGGGGCAGATACGCAGTATTTT	CASSLLGGRGRGADTQYF
TRBV7-2	TRBJ2-3	NA	NA	TGTGCCAGCAGCCCCGGCGGGCTGAGCACAGATACGCAGTATTTT	CASSPGGLSTDTQYF
TRBV7-2	TRBJ2-1	NA	NA	TGTGCCAGCAGCTTATCTCAGCGGACTTACAATGAGCAGTTCTTC	CASSLSQRTYNEQFF
TRBV3-1/TRBV3-2	TRBJ2-7	NA	NA	TGTGCCAGCAGCCAAGTCCTGGCCTACGAGCAGTACTTC	CASSQVLAYEQYF
TRBV6-4	TRBJ2-2	NA	TRBD2	TGTGCCAGCAGTGAAACTAGCGGGAGTTCCGGGGAGCTGTTTTTT	CASSETSGSSGELFF